This TCR beta chain was captured in a study of T cell clones after liver transplantation (dated by TCRdb to about 2019). Some background on the complete study: The samples were obtained from ITN030ST, a randomized trial that attempted immunosuppression withdrawal within 2 years after liver transplantation. After a pre-transplant mixed lymphocyte reaction, TCRbeta sequencing was used to pinpoint donor-reactive T cell clones, which were subsequently tracked in post-transplant blood. Third party-reactive TCRbeta sequences were also identified from pre-transplant MLRs to serve as an antigen-independent comparator for donor-reactive sequences. Three of the eight recipients were HCV-positive; the others were transplanted for non-autoimmune, non-viral indications. The subjects received no induction therapy and were kept on standard immunosuppression until randomization at 12-24 months post-transplant. Tolerance meant complete immunosuppression withdrawal for at least one year without liver enzymes rising beyond twice the upper limit of normal. Blood samples were collected pre-transplant, pre-randomization before withdrawal, and post-randomization after either full withdrawal or failed withdrawal. A cohort of 8 liver transplant recipients was studied, of whom 3 were classified as tolerant and 5 as non-tolerant.

Remarks on this clone: It lacks a known antigen. No much larger clonotype is one base removed from it; base qualities were not supplied.

High-throughput TCRbeta CDR3 sequencing of frozen genomic DNA was performed by immunoSEQ, including PCR amplification, mapping, bias correction and internal controls. The original pipeline was this. Productive rearrangements were kept, and unique TCRbeta sequences were defined by CDR3 nucleotide sequence plus V and J gene. For a sequence to be called donor-reactive, it needed a frequency of at least 0.01% and at least 5-fold expansion in CFSE-low cells compared with unstimulated pre-transplant cells. Minimum frequency thresholds were set for each subject based on the unstimulated sample with the lowest template count, ensuring at least 90% detection power. Jensen-Shannon divergence between the top 1000 TCRbeta sequences post- versus pre-transplant served as the measure of repertoire turnover. Two-sided Fisher's exact tests were used to test for changes in the detection of donor-reactive sequences. TCRdb limited this immuneACCESS table to in-frame rearrangements with V and J called. A share of clones is missing; checked studies link under half to unresolved V genes, and the rest is unexplained. V, J and clone size are taken as reported in that table, and D and trimming were inferred from the DNA itself. Counted in this sample were roughly 100,000 clones; around 80% of them appeared once. The top ten clones comprise approximately 3% of the sample.

Inclusive of the bounding cysteine and phenylalanine, the CDR3 is 16 residues long. Just CDR3 DNA is preserved here, 48 bases in frame from base 1. Deletion took 3 bases off V and 2 bases off J, with a span of 16 bases between the germline ends. CDR1 and CDR2 were assigned from the germline V gene (reference sequence) as SGHNT and YYREEE. Broader findings and caveats from the paper: Since no allograft tissue specimens were available, donor-reactive T cells may have migrated into the graft instead of being deleted. Low numbers of available donor cells limited the measurable donor-reactive repertoire in a couple of subjects. When repertoire turnover was accounted for, significantly reduced detection of donor-reactive sequences was found in 7 of 8 subjects for CD4 and in 8 of 8 subjects for CD8. Donor-reactive sequences decreased more than third party-reactive sequences, which suggests partial antigen-specific deletion that was not related to withdrawal success. In 5 of 8 subjects, regardless of tolerance or HCV status, circulating donor-reactive CD4 TCRbeta sequences dropped significantly post-transplant. Conclusions were preliminary, limited by small, heterogeneous patient numbers and non-standardized post-transplant time points.

Thawed unstimulated PBMCs were stained for CD3, CD4 and CD8 and FACS-sorted into CD3+CD4+ and CD3+CD8+ populations. Randomization to immunosuppression withdrawal applied to every one of the 8 studied subjects. The Qiagen DNeasy Blood and Tissue Kit was used for isolation of genomic DNA. Material: CD4+ T cells from blood, obtained approximately 50 months after liver transplant. The chain is assembled from TRBV5-4 and TRBJ2-3; possibly the D gene is TRBD2, per 7 matching bases. This TCR was sampled from a human patient who received a liver transplant. After a transplant, some T cells may be of graft donor origin. CDR3 sequence: CASSSGGRVNTDTQYF. The DNA sequence is given as TGTGCCAGCAGCTCCGGGGGGCGGGTGAACACAGATACGCAGTATTTT.